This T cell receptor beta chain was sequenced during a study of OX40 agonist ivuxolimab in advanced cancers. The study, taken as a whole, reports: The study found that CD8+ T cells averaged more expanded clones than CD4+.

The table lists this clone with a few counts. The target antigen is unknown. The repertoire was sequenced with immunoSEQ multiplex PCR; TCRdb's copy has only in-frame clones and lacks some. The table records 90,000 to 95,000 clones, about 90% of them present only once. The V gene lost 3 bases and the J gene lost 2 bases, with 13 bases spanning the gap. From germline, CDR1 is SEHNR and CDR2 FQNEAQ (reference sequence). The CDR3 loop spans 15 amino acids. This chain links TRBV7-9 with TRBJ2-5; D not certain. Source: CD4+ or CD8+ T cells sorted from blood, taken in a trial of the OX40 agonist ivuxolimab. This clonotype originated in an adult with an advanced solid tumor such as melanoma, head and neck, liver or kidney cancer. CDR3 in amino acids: CASSLSALSQETQYF. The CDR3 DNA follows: TGTGCCAGCAGCTTGTCGGCACTTTCTCAAGAGACCCAGTACTTC.